What follows is one T cell receptor beta chain and its context. The data stem from a study of T cells expressing NK-cell markers. Study-wide context: It was sorted CD3+CD56-NKG2C+, CD3+CD56+NKG2C- and CD3+CD56+NKG2C+ T cells that provided the TCR beta repertoires.

The authors generated TCR beta cDNA through 5'RACE template switching with UMIs. TCRdb reprocessed the 5' RACE reads and stores each CDR3 protein as one record, lacking DNA. The listing contains fewer than 400,000 distinct CDR3 sequences. What was sequenced was blood T cells: a sorted CD56 or NKG2C T cell subset, CD4+ or CD8+ T cells, or bulk PBMC T cells (not recorded which). This clonotype was obtained from a woman between 45 and 65 years old in good health.

This CDR3 reads CASSLNRFTDTQYF. This chain uses TRBV7-2 with TRBJ2-3; TCRdb selects TRBD2, and the lack of DNA leaves this call unchecked. There are 14 residues in the CDR3. Germline CDR1 is SGHTA and CDR2 is FQGNSA.